The rows below give T cell receptor beta chains drawn from one sample of a study of T cell responses to AZD1222 COVID-19 vaccine. Some clones are missing from TCRdb's copy, which holds only in-frame ones; the method was immunoSEQ multiplex PCR. The data contain roughly 99,000 clones, around 90% of them singletons. This specimen was peripheral blood, taken 28 days after the second AZD1222 dose. These receptor sequences come from an adult who received the AZD1222 COVID-19 vaccine. Both conserved end residues are part of each CDR3. Fields, in order: J gene, V gene, D gene, clone size, CDR3 DNA, CDR3 protein. D genes are given only for firm matches. Clone size is given for some rows only: seen once, a few or many times, or a class if the clone is expanded.

TRBJ1-5,TRBV19,NA,NA,TGTGCCAGTACGGCGGGGGGTTGGCAGCCCCAGCATTTT,CASTAGGWQPQHF
TRBJ2-2,TRBV19,NA,NA,TGTGCCAGTGGGGACACGAACACCGGGGAGCTGTTTTTT,CASGDTNTGELFF
TRBJ2-2,TRBV30,NA,NA,TGTGCCTGGAATCCCCTGTGGAACCGGGACGGGGAGCTGTTTTTT,CAWNPLWNRDGELFF
TRBJ1-1,TRBV5-1,NA,NA,TGCGCCAGCAGCTTCTCACAGGGTGACACTGAAGCTTTCTTT,CASSFSQGDTEAFF
TRBJ2-7,TRBV30,NA,NA,TGTGCCTGGAAGGGGTACGACTACGAGCAGTACTTC,CAWKGYDYEQYF
TRBJ2-1,TRBV9,NA,NA,TGTGCCAGCGAACCAGGGGGGTCGAATGAGCAGTTCTTC,CASEPGGSNEQFF
TRBJ1-6,TRBV6-1,NA,NA,TGTGCCAGCAGTGAAGGCCAGTATAATTCACCCCTCCACTTT,CASSEGQYNSPLHF
TRBJ2-2,TRBV6-4,NA,NA,TGTGCCAGCAGTGAGACAAACACCGGGGAGCTGTTTTTT,CASSETNTGELFF
TRBJ2-3,TRBV6-5,NA,NA,TGTGCCAGCAGTCACGACTTATTTAGCACAGATACGCAGTATTTT,CASSHDLFSTDTQYF
TRBJ1-1,TRBV6-5,NA,NA,TGTGCCAGCAGTTACTCGTCTCCATCTGTGGGGGAAGCTTTCTTT,CASSYSSPSVGEAFF
TRBJ2-6,TRBV25-1,NA,once,TGTGCCAGCAGTGATTCGTCATCTGGGGCCAACGTCCTGACTTTC,CASSDSSSGANVLTF
TRBJ1-5,TRBV24-1,TRBD1,NA,TGTGCCACCAGTGAGGGGACAGGGGGTCAGCCCCAGCATTTT,CATSEGTGGQPQHF
TRBJ2-5,TRBV4-1,NA,NA,TGCGCCAGCAGACCGCGGGACAGCCCACGGTCTCCCCAGTACTTC,CASRPRDSPRSPQYF
TRBJ2-7,TRBV5-4,TRBD1,NA,TGTGCCAGCAGCTCGACAGGGGGCGCGGGGGAGCAGTACTTC,CASSSTGGAGEQYF
TRBJ2-1,TRBV27,NA,NA,TGTGCCAGCAGTAACTGGGGGAATGAGCAGTTCTTC,CASSNWGNEQFF
TRBJ2-7,TRBV7-9,NA,NA,TGTGCCAGCAGCTTCAAGGACAGCCGACCTCCCTACGGGGTCGAGCAGTACTTC,CASSFKDSRPPYGVEQYF
TRBJ1-2,TRBV2,NA,NA,TGTGCCAGCAATTCTGGTTCAGGAGTGCAGGGCTACACCTTC,CASNSGSGVQGYTF
TRBJ2-7,TRBV3-1/TRBV3-2,TRBD1,NA,TGTGCCAGCAGCCAAGGGAGACAGGGGTGGTACGAGCAGTACTTC,CASSQGRQGWYEQYF
TRBJ2-1,TRBV7-9,NA,NA,TGTGCCAGCAGCTTAGGTGGCAGGAGAGGTCGTGAGCAGTTCTTC,CASSLGGRRGREQFF
TRBJ2-5,TRBV5-4,NA,NA,TGTGCCAGCAGCTTGGAGGGGCGGGAGACCCAGTACTTC,CASSLEGRETQYF
TRBJ2-4,TRBV4-3,TRBD1,NA,TGCGCCAGCAGCCCTCACCGACAGGGTATCATTCAGTACTTC,CASSPHRQGIIQYF
TRBJ2-7,TRBV7-9,TRBD1,NA,TGTGCCAGCAGCTATGGGACAGACTACGAGCAGTACTTC,CASSYGTDYEQYF
TRBJ1-2,TRBV7-2,TRBD1,NA,TGTGCCAGCAGCCCCTCCGGGACAGGGGGTTACTATGGCTACACCTTC,CASSPSGTGGYYGYTF
TRBJ2-7,TRBV7-6,NA,NA,TGTGCCAGCAGCTCCGGGGGCGAGCAGTACTTC,CASSSGGEQYF
TRBJ1-2,TRBV6-1,NA,NA,TGTGCCAGCAGTGTTACGGACACTCCCTCGGGTGGCTACACCTTC,CASSVTDTPSGGYTF
TRBJ1-5,TRBV6-2/TRBV6-3,NA,NA,TGTGCCAGCAGTCAGGGGATACGCAATCAGCCCCAGCATTTT,CASSQGIRNQPQHF
TRBJ1-3,TRBV4-3,TRBD1,NA,TGCGCCAGCAGCCAAGATAGCCGGACAGGGTCCCACTCTGGAAACACCATATATTTT,CASSQDSRTGSHSGNTIYF
TRBJ2-7,TRBV28,NA,NA,TGTGCCAGCAGCCACTACGACAGTTTCTACGAGCAGTACTTC,CASSHYDSFYEQYF
TRBJ2-1,TRBV6-5,NA,NA,TGTGCCAGCAGTTACGGGTGGGGGTCTAACAATGAGCAGTTCTTC,CASSYGWGSNNEQFF
TRBJ1-6,TRBV5-4,NA,NA,TGTGCCAGCAGCTTGGGTGGCAGTTTGGGTTCACCCCTCCACTTT,CASSLGGSLGSPLHF
TRBJ2-3,TRBV7-2,NA,NA,TGTGCCAGCAGCCTTTTGGGGGGGCAAAGCACAGATACGCAGTATTTT,CASSLLGGQSTDTQYF
TRBJ1-6,TRBV6-5,NA,NA,TGTGCCAGCAGAGGCGGAATTAAGAATAATTCACCCCTCCACTTT,CASRGGIKNNSPLHF
TRBJ1-1,TRBV4-1,TRBD1,NA,TGCGCCAGCAGCCAAGGGGGACAGGGAGCCGGGACTGAAGCTTTCTTT,CASSQGGQGAGTEAFF
TRBJ2-1,TRBV5-1,NA,once,TGCGCCAGCAGCCAGGGACTCGGGTTCAATGAGCAGTTCTTC,CASSQGLGFNEQFF
TRBJ2-1,TRBV6-5,NA,NA,TGTGCCAGCAGATCGAGCCGGGACGAGCAGTTCTTC,CASRSSRDEQFF
TRBJ1-3,TRBV7-2,TRBD1,NA,TGTGCCAGCAGTCCCGTGCAGGGGGCTCGGAACACCATATATTTT,CASSPVQGARNTIYF
TRBJ2-3,TRBV7-9,TRBD2,once,TGTGCCAGCAGCTCGGGACTAGCATCAGATACGCAGTATTTT,CASSSGLASDTQYF
TRBJ2-5,TRBV9,NA,NA,TGTGCCAGCAGCACGACCGAGGGGTTTAGCCAAGAGACCCAGTACTTC,CASSTTEGFSQETQYF
TRBJ1-4,TRBV2,NA,NA,TGTGCCAGCAGTGAGCAGGCTGCGAGTGAAAAACTGTTTTTT,CASSEQAASEKLFF
TRBJ1-5,TRBV12-5,NA,NA,TGTGCTAGTGGAATGTTGGGGGGAGGTCAGCCCCAGCATTTT,CASGMLGGGQPQHF
TRBJ2-5,TRBV5-1,NA,NA,TGCGCCAGCAGCTTGTATGGGGGTCCAGAGACCCAGTACTTC,CASSLYGGPETQYF